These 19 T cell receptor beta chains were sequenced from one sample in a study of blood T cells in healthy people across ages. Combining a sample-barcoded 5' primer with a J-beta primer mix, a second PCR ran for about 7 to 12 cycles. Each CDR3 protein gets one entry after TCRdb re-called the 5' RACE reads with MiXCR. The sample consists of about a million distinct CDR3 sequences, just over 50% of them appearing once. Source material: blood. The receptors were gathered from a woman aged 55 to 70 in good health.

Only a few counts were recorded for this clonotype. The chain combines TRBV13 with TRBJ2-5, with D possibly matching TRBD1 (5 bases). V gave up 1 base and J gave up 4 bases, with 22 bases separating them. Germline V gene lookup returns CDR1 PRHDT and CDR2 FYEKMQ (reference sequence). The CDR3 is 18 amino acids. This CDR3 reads CASSLAPLGRVSAETQYF. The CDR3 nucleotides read TGTGCCAGCAGCTTAGCGCCCCTGGGCAGGGTATCAGCAGAGACCCAGTACTTC.

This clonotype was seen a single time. CDR3 residues: CASSKGGLVYEQYF. For the CDR3, the DNA is TGCGCCAGCAGCAAAGGGGGCTTGGTCTACGAGCAGTACTTC. The J gene is TRBJ2-7, the V gene TRBV4-1, with 7 bases matching TRBD1. Germline V gene sequence: CDR1 MGHRA, CDR2 YSYEKL. V was clipped by 5 bases and J by 3 bases; unmatched bases: 7. This CDR3 spans 14 amino acids.

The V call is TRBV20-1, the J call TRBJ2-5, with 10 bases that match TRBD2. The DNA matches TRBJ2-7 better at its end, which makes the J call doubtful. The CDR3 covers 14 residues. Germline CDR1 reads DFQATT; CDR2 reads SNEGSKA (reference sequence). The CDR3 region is CSARPSGGPYEQYF. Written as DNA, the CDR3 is TGCAGTGCTAGGCCTAGCGGGGGACCCTACGAGCAGTACTTC.

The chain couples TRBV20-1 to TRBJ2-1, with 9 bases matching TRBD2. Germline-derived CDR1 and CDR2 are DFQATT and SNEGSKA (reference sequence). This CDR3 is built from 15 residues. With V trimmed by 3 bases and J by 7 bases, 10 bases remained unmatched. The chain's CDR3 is CSARRREGLPNEQFF. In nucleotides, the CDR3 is TGCAGTGCTAGGAGGCGGGAGGGGCTCCCAAATGAGCAGTTCTTC.

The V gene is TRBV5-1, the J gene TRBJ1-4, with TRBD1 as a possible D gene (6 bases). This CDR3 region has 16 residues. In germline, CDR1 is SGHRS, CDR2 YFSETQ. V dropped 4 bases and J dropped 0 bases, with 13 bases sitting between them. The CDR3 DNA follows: TGCGCCAGCAGCATCACGGACAGTACAACTAATGAAAAACTGTTTTTT. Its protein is CASSITDSTTNEKLFF.

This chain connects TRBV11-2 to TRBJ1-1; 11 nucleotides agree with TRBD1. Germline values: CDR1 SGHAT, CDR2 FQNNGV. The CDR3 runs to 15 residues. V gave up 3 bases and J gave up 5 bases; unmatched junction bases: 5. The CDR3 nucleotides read TGTGCCAGCAGCTTCGGACAGGGGGCGGGTACTGAAGCTTTCTTT. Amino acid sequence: CASSFGQGAGTEAFF.

CDR3 sequence: CSGRQGGEQYF. CDR3 in DNA: TGCAGCGGTCGACAGGGTGGGGAGCAGTACTTC. The chain combines TRBV29-1 with TRBJ2-7; 7 bases line up with TRBD1. The junction had 7 bases not matched to a gene; V was cut back by 7 bases and J by 7 bases. CDR1 SQVTM and CDR2 ANQGSEA come from the germline V gene. The CDR3 is made up of 11 amino acids.

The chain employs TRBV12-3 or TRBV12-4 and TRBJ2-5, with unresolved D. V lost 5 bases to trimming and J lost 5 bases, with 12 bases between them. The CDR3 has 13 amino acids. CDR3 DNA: TGTGCCAGCAGTCCGGACCTTCGGGAGACCCAGTACTTC. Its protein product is CASSPDLRETQYF.

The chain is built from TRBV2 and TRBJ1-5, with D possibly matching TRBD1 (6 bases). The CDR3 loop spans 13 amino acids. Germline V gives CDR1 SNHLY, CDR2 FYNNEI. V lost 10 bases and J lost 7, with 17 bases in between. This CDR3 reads CATNRDPGQPQHF. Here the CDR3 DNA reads TGTGCCACCAACAGGGACCCAGGGCAGCCCCAGCATTTT.

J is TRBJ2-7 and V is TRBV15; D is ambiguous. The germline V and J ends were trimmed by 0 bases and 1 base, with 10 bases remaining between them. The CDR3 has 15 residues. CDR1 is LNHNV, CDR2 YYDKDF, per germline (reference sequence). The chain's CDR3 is CATSRDFVVSYEQYF. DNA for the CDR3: TGTGCCACCAGCAGAGATTTTGTAGTATCCTACGAGCAGTACTTC. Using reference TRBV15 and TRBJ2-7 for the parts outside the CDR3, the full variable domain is DAMVIQNPRYQVTQFGKPVTLSCSQTLNHNVMYWYQQKSSQAPKLLFHYYDKDFNNEADTPDNFQSRRPNTSFCFLDIRSPGLGDTAMYLCATSRDFVVSYEQYFGPGTRLTVT.

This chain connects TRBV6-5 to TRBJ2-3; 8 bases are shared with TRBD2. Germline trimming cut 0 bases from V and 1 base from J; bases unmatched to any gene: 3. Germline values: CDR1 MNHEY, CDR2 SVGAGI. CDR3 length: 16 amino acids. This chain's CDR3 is CASSYSWRGGTDTQYF. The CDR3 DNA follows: TGTGCCAGCAGTTACTCTTGGCGGGGGGGCACAGATACGCAGTATTTT.

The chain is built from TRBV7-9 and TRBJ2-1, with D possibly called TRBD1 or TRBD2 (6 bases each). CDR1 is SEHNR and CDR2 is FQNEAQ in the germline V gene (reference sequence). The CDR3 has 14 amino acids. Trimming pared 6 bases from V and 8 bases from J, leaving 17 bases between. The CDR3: CASRKGGRGYEQFF. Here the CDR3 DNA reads TGTGCCAGCAGAAAGGGGGGAAGGGGCTATGAGCAGTTCTTC.

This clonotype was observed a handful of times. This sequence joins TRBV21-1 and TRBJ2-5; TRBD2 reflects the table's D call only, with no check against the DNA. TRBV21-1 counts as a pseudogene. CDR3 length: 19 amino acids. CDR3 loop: CASSNNRGRAGVYQETQYF. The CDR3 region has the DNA TGTGCCAGCAGCAATAATAGGGGGCGAGCGGGAGTGTACCAAGAGACCCAGTACTTC.

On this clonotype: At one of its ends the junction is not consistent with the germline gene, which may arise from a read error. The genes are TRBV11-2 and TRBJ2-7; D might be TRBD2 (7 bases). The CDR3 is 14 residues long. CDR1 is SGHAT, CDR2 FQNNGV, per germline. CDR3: CASTIGGAGYEQNF. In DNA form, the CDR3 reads TGTGCCAGCACCATAGGGGGGGCTGGTTACGAGCAGAACTTC. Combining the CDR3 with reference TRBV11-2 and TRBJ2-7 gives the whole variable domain EAGVAQSPRYKIIEKRQSVAFWCNPISGHATLYWYQQILGQGPKLLIQFQNNGVVDDSQLPKDRFSAERLKGVDSTLKIQPAKLEDSAVYLCASTIGGAGYEQNFGPGTRLTVT.

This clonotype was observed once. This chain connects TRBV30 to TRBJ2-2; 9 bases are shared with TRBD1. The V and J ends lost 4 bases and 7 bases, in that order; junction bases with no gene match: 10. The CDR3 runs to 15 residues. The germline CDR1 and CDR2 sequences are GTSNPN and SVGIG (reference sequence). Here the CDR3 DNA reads TGTGCCTGGAAATTCCGGGACAGGGAAGTCGGGGAGCTGTTTTTT. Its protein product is CAWKFRDREVGELFF.

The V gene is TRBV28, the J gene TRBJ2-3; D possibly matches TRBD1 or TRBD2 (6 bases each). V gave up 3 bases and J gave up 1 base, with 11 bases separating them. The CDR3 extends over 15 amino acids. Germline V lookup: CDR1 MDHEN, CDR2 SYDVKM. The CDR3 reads CASSFRGQRTDTQYF. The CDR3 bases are TGTGCCAGCAGTTTTCGGGGGCAGCGCACAGATACGCAGTATTTT.

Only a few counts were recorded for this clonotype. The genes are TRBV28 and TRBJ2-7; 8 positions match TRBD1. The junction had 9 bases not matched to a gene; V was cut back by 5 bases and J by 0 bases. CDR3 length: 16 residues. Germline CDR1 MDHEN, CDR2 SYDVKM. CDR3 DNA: TGTGCCAGCAGTGGAGAGCTGGGACAGGACTCCTACGAGCAGTACTTC. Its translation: CASSGELGQDSYEQYF.

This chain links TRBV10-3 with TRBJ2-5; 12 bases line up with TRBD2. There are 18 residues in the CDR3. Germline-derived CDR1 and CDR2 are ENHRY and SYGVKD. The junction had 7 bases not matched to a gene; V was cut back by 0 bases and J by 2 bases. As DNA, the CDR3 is TGTGCCATCAGTGAGTCTGCCGGGACTAGCGGGCTGCAAGAGACCCAGTACTTC. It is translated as CAISESAGTSGLQETQYF.

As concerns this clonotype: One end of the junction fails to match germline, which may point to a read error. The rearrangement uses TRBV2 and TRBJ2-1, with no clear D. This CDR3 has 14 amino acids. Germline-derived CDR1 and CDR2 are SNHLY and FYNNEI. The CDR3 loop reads CASTRYHSYNEQFF. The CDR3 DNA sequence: TGTGCCAGCACGCGGTATCACTCCTACAACGAGCAGTTCTTC.